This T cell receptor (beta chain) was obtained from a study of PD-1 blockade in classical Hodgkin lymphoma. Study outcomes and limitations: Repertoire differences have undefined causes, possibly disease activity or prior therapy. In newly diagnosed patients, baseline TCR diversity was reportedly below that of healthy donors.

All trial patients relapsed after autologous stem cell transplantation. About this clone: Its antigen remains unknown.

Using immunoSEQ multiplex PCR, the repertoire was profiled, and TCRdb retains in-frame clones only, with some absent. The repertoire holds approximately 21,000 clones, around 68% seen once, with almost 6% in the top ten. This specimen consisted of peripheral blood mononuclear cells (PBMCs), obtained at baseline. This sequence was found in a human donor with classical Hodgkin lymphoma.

The CDR3 DNA sequence: TGCGCCAGCAGCTTGGAGTCTACCCCAGCAGATACGCAGTATTTT. It codes for CASSLESTPADTQYF. J is TRBJ2-3 and V is TRBV5-1; D is unclear. The CDR3 consists of 15 residues. The ends were cut back, 0 bases at V and 4 bases at J, with 12 bases in the middle. CDR1 is SGHRS and CDR2 is YFSETQ in the germline V gene.